Shown below are 2 T cell receptor beta chains from a single sample sequenced in a study of T cells after yellow fever vaccination. TCRdb reprocessed the 5' RACE reads with MiXCR, giving one entry per CDR3 protein. The profile covers 200,000 to 300,000 distinct CDR3 sequences, with over 6.5% appearing a single time and around 1% taken by the ten largest. Sample: CD4+ T cells sorted from PBMCs, taken on the day of the yellow fever booster vaccination. Source of these receptors: a man younger than 45 who received the YFV17D yellow fever vaccine.

The chain joins TRBV9 to TRBJ2-7; 7 bases agree with TRBD1. From germline, CDR1 is SGDLS and CDR2 YYNGEE. V was clipped by 2 bases and J by 3 bases; unmatched bases: 8. This CDR3 is built from 15 residues. The CDR3 loop is CASSVSWTGSYEQYF. In nucleotides, the CDR3 is TGTGCCAGCAGCGTGTCTTGGACAGGTAGCTACGAGCAGTACTTC. Full variable domain (outside the CDR3, taken from reference TRBV9 and TRBJ2-7): DSGVTQTPKHLITATGQRVTLRCSPRSGDLSVYWYQQSLDQGLQFLIQYYNGEERAKGNILERFSAQQFPDLHSELNLSSLELGDSALYFCASSVSWTGSYEQYFGPGTRLTVT.

This clonotype was seen a handful of times. The chain has TRBV7-8 and TRBJ2-3; D perhaps matches TRBD2 (7 bases). Per the germline V gene, CDR1 is SGHVS and CDR2 is FQNEAQ. V was pared by 11 bases and J by 6 bases, with 15 bases between. This CDR3 contains 12 residues. CDR3 nucleotide sequence: TGTGCCGGGGGGCGGGAGAGGGATACGCAGTATTTT. This sequence encodes CAGGRERDTQYF.